This T cell receptor beta chain originates from a study of T cell responses to AZD1222 COVID-19 vaccine. General study findings and limits: Donors, mostly white British, included more females; clonal diversity was possibly underestimated. Reports indicate that nearly half of spike-specific TCRs are directed at unmutated variant regions. Repertoires were collected only later (after the peak T cell response had occurred).

Clones were read by immunoSEQ multiplex PCR, and TCRdb kept only the in-frame ones, dropping some. In the table there are some 100,000 clones, about 86% of which are singletons. The CDR3 totals 15 residues. Trimming at V came to 3 bases and at J to 5 bases, leaving 1 base not matched to a gene. Germline values: CDR1 ENHRY, CDR2 SYGVKD. For this clone: The antigen is not known.

The origin of this receptor is an adult in good health. The chain combines TRBV10-3 with TRBJ1-6; 10 bases fit TRBD1. The specimen comprised peripheral blood, sampled on day 0 of AZD1222 vaccination. Written as DNA, the CDR3 is TGTGCCATCAGTGAAGGACAGGGGGATAATTCACCCCTCCACTTT. Its translation is CAISEGQGDNSPLHF.